The 14 T cell receptor beta chains in this list originate from one sample, sequenced in a study of metastatic and nonmetastatic thyroid tumors. TCRdb re-called the PCR reads through MiXCR. Of approximately 5,000 clones in the sample, less than 40% are singletons; the top ten hold 16%. Ahead of thyroid surgery, no patient had received treatment of any kind. Material for sequencing was tumor tissue. Source of these receptors: a male donor with papillary thyroid cancer or a benign thyroid nodule (not recorded which). Some clones in this sample may be carry-over from other donors' samples.

The chain carries TRBV20-1 and TRBJ2-5; 10 nucleotides align to TRBD2. The CDR3 has 15 residues. CDR1 and CDR2 (germline): DFQATT, SNEGSKA (reference sequence). With 3 bases clipped from V and 0 bases from J, the junction kept 4 bases outside the gene matches. The CDR3 reads CSASRLAGNQETQYF. The CDR3 DNA follows: TGCAGTGCTAGCAGACTAGCGGGCAACCAAGAGACCCAGTACTTC.

The chain links TRBV7-2 to TRBJ1-2, with D possibly matching TRBD1 (5 bases). V shed 5 bases and J shed 4 bases, with 17 bases lying between them. Germline V CDR1 and CDR2: SGHTA, FQGNSA. This CDR3 is built from 15 residues. The CDR3 sequence: CASSGGGASFYGYTF. DNA of the CDR3: TGTGCCAGCAGCGGGGGAGGCGCATCCTTCTATGGCTACACCTTC.

This clone was detected a few times. The chain recombines TRBV28 with TRBJ1-1, with 8 bases lining up with TRBD1. Germline V CDR1 and CDR2: MDHEN, SYDVKM. The CDR3 has 15 residues. The V segment lost 4 bases and the J segment 5 bases; nucleotides outside the gene matches: 9. CDR3: CASSYRGGAGTEAFF. CDR3 bases: TGTGCCAGCAGTTACAGGGGGGGGGCGGGAACTGAAGCTTTCTTT.

The V gene is TRBV18, the J gene TRBJ2-7; D is unresolved. The germline gives CDR1 KGHSH, CDR2 LQKENI. This CDR3 is built from 13 residues. Trimming pared 0 bases from V and 3 bases from J, leaving 6 bases between. CDR3 region: CASSPPPGYEQYF. The CDR3 coding sequence is TGTGCCAGCTCACCACCCCCCGGCTACGAGCAGTACTTC.

J is TRBJ1-1 and V is TRBV20-1; 7 nucleotides align to TRBD1. The CDR3 runs to 12 residues. V lost 6 bases, J lost 9 bases, and 10 bases stayed unmatched. Germline assignment: CDR1 DFQATT and CDR2 SNEGSKA (reference sequence). The CDR3 region is CSAAEGAWKAFF. CDR3 DNA sequence: TGCAGTGCCGCGGAGGGGGCTTGGAAAGCTTTCTTT.

This clone is medium-sized. The chain couples TRBV25-1 to TRBJ2-7; D might be TRBD2 (6 bases). The CDR3 spans 17 residues. V lost 0 bases and J lost 7, with 22 bases in between. Germline V gene lookup returns CDR1 MGHDK and CDR2 SYGVNS. The chain's CDR3 is CASSEYLGPPGVLEQYF. CDR3 DNA sequence: TGTGCCAGCAGTGAATATCTAGGACCCCCGGGGGTGTTGGAGCAGTACTTC.

This clone is termed large. The gene calls are TRBV5-8 and TRBJ1-2; TRBD1 aligns across 7 bases. In germline, CDR1 is SGHTS, CDR2 YDEGEE. V shed 2 bases, J shed 2 bases, and the junction held 9 bases outside the gene matches. The CDR3 runs 16 residues. The CDR3 protein is CASSLARDSSNYGYTF. The CDR3 nucleotides read TGTGCCAGCAGCTTAGCCCGGGACAGTAGCAACTATGGCTACACCTTC.

The chain is built from TRBV7-3 and TRBJ2-5; D not certain. The CDR3 is made up of 13 amino acids. V was trimmed by 5 bases and J by 1 base, leaving 8 bases between them. The germline gives CDR1 SGHTA, CDR2 FQGTGA. The CDR3 spells CASSRNAQETQYF. The CDR3 DNA follows: TGTGCCAGCAGCCGGAATGCCCAAGAGACCCAGTACTTC.

The chain has TRBV4-1 and TRBJ1-2; the D gene is possibly TRBD1 (5 bases). The CDR3 is 11 residues long. Trimming removed 7 bases at V and 4 bases at J, with 7 bases between. Looked up from germline, CDR1 is MGHRA and CDR2 is YSYEKL. The CDR3, as DNA: TGCGCCAGCAATGGGGGCTATGGCTACACCTTC. It yields the protein CASNGGYGYTF.

This clone was observed a handful of times. The rearrangement uses TRBV15 and TRBJ2-1, with D tentatively TRBD2 (6 bases). Trimming pared 0 bases from V and 3 bases from J, leaving 12 bases between. This CDR3 spans 16 amino acids. Germline CDR1 is LNHNV and CDR2 is YYDKDF (reference sequence). The CDR3 DNA reads as TGTGCCACCAGCAGAGAAGTGACTAGGAGCTACAATGAGCAGTTCTTC. It codes for CATSREVTRSYNEQFF.

This clone has ten or more counts. This sequence joins TRBV28 and TRBJ2-7, with 8 bases matching TRBD2. Germline-derived CDR1 and CDR2 are MDHEN and SYDVKM. The junction had 11 bases not matched to a gene; V was cut back by 6 bases and J by 4 bases. CDR3 size: 15 residues. CDR3 nucleotide sequence: TGTGCCAGCAGGTTGACGGCTAGCGGGTCATACGAGCAGTACTTC. Amino acid sequence: CASRLTASGSYEQYF.

This clone was seen repeatedly, ten times or more. This chain uses TRBV29-1 with TRBJ2-1; TRBD2 matches at 13 bases. V trimming: 4 bases; J trimming: 15 bases; junction bases outside the gene matches: 9. CDR1 is SQVTM, CDR2 ANQGSEA, per germline. CDR3 size: 13 residues. The CDR3 DNA is TGCAGCGTTGGGCTGGGACTAGCGGGGTCTCGGTTCTTC. Translating gives CSVGLGLAGSRFF.

This clone is judged large (0.1 to 1%). This rearrangement joins TRBV7-3 to TRBJ1-2; 10 nucleotides agree with TRBD1. From germline, CDR1 is SGHTA and CDR2 FQGTGA. The length of the CDR3 is 19 residues. The V and J ends lost 1 base and 4 bases, in that order; junction bases with no gene match: 15. The CDR3 nucleotides read TGTGCCAGCAGCTTAAGGATCCTCGCCGGGACAGGGGTCGGCTATGGCTACACCTTC. Encoded protein: CASSLRILAGTGVGYGYTF.

The chain has TRBV11-2 and TRBJ2-7; D gene unclear. Trimming cost V 2 bases and J 4 bases, with 9 bases left between them. Germline V gene data show CDR1 as SGHAT and CDR2 as FQNNGV. The CDR3 totals 13 residues. CDR3 sequence reads: CASSLFVEYEQYF. The CDR3 bases are TGTGCCAGCAGCTTATTCGTGGAGTACGAGCAGTACTTC.